Listed below are T cell receptor beta chains from one sample, sequenced in a study of blood T cell repertoires in COVID-19. The repertoire was sequenced with immunoSEQ multiplex PCR; TCRdb's copy has only in-frame clones and lacks some. The sample consists of about 190,000 clones, 88% of them appearing once. Sequenced material: peripheral blood. These receptors were collected from a man aged 35-49 years with active or convalescent COVID-19. CDR3s leave out the opening cysteine and the closing phenylalanine or tryptophan. Clone size, where shown, is once, few, many, or a class for clones that have expanded.

v_gene	abundance	j_gene	CDR3aa
TRBV5-1	NA	TRBJ1-6	ASSLSRRDNSPLH
TRBV19	NA	TRBJ1-4	ASSLWTGTTNEKLF
TRBV28	NA	TRBJ2-7	ASSLRGNEQY
TRBV7-2	NA	TRBJ1-5	ASSGGRDFMGGNQPQH
TRBV29-1	once	TRBJ2-7	SVQRGQQYEQY
TRBV3-1/TRBV3-2	NA	TRBJ2-7	ASSQAQSREQY
TRBV5-1	NA	TRBJ1-3	ASSLENRPLGTIY
TRBV5-5	NA	TRBJ2-7	ASSLAGLRVYEQY
TRBV19	NA	TRBJ2-7	ASSGTGTYEQY
TRBV23-1	NA	TRBJ2-7	ASSHPAGGPYEQY
TRBV19	NA	TRBJ1-1	ASSITGGGNEAF
TRBV2	NA	TRBJ2-7	ATIRDRGYEQY
TRBV5-1	NA	TRBJ2-7	ASSWGPKVEQY
TRBV19	few	TRBJ1-4	ASSVGTGDEKLF
TRBV28	NA	TRBJ1-2	ASRGGLGGGYT
TRBV6-1	NA	TRBJ1-5	ASSEADNQPQH
TRBV5-1	NA	TRBJ2-2	ASSLDGRGGELF
TRBV19	NA	TRBJ2-7	ASSTSGAYEQY
TRBV11-2	NA	TRBJ1-1	ASSLEGDMGTEAF
TRBV7-2	NA	TRBJ2-1	ASSLGRGEQF
TRBV28	NA	TRBJ1-3	ASRLGGFSGNTIY
TRBV19	NA	TRBJ1-6	ASNRDNNNSPLH
TRBV6-5	NA	TRBJ1-4	ASSYRPGSVEKLF
TRBV12-3/TRBV12-4	NA	TRBJ1-5	ASSLRGNQPQH
TRBV30	NA	TRBJ2-7	AWSARDRASYEQY
TRBV19	NA	TRBJ1-5	ASSIRGSGNQPQH
TRBV6-2/TRBV6-3	NA	TRBJ2-7	ASSYSPGSGEQY